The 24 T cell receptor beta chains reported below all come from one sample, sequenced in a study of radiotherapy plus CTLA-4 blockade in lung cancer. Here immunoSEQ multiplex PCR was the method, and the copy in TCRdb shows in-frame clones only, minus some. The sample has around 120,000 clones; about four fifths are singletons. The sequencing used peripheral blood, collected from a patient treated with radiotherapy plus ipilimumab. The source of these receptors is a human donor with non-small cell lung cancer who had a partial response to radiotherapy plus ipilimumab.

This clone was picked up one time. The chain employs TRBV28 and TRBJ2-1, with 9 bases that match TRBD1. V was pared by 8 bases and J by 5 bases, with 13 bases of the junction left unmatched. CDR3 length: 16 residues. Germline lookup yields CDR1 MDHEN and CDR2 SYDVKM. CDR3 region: CASPVRAGQGNNEQFF. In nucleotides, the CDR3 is TGTGCCAGCCCCGTAAGAGCAGGACAGGGGAACAATGAGCAGTTCTTC.

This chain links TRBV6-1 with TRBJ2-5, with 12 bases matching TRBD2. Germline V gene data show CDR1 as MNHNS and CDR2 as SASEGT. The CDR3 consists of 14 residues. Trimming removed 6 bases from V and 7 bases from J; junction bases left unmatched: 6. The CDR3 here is CASSRGLAGLTQYF. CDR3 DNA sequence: TGTGCCAGCAGCAGAGGACTAGCGGGATTGACCCAGTACTTC.

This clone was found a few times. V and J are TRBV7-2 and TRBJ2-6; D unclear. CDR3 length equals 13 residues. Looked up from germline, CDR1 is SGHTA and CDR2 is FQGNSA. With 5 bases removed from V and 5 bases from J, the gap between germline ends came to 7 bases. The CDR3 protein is CASSESRANVLTF. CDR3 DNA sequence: TGTGCCAGCAGCGAAAGCCGGGCCAACGTCCTGACTTTC.

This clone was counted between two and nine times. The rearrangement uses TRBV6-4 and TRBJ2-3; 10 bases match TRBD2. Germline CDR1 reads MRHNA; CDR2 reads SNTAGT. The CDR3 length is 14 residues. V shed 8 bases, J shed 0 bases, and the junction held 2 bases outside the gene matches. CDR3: CASATSGSTDTQYF. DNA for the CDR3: TGTGCCAGCGCGACTAGCGGGAGCACAGATACGCAGTATTTT.

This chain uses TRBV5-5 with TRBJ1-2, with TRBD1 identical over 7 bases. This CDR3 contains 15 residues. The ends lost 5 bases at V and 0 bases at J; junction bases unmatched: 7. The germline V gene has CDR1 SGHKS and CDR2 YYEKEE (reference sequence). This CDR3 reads CASSPTGTPNYGYTF. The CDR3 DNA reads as TGTGCCAGCAGTCCGACAGGGACCCCTAACTATGGCTACACCTTC.

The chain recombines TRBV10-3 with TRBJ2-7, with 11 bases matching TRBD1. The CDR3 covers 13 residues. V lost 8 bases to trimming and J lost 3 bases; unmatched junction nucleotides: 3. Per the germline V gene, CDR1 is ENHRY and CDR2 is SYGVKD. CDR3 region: CAIGQGAFYEQYV. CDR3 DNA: TGTGCCATCGGACAGGGGGCCTTCTACGAGCAGTACGTC.

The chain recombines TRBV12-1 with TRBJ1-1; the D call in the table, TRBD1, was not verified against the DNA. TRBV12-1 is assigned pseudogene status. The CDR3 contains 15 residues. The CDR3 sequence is CASSSLDRGTSEAFF. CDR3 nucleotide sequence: TGTGCCAGCAGCTCCCTCGACAGGGGGACGTCTGAAGCTTTCTTT.

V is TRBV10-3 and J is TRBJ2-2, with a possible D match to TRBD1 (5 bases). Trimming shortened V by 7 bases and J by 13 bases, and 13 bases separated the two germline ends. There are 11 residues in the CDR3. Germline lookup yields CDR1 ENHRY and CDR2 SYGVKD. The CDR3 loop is CAITPGMGLFF. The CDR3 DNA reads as TGTGCCATCACCCCAGGGATGGGGCTGTTTTTT.

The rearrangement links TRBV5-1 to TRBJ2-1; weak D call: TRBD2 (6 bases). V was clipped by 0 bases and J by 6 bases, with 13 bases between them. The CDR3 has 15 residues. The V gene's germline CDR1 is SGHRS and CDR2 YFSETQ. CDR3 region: CASSLAPSETNEQFF. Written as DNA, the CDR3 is TGCGCCAGCAGCTTGGCCCCTAGCGAAACCAATGAGCAGTTCTTC.

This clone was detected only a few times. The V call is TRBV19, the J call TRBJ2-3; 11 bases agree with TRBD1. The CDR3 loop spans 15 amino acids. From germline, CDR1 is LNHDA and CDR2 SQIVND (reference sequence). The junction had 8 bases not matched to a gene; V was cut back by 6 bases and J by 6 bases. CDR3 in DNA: TGTGCCAGTAGGCCGGGACAGGGGGATCGCGATACGCAGTATTTT. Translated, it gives CASRPGQGDRDTQYF.

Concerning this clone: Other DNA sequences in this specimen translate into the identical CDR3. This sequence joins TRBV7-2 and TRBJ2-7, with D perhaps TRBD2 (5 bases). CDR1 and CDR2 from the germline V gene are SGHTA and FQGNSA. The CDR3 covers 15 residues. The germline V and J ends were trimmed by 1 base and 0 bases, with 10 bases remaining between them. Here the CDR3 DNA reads TGTGCCAGCAGCTTAGACGGTACTAGCTCCTACGAGCAGTACTTC. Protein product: CASSLDGTSSYEQYF.

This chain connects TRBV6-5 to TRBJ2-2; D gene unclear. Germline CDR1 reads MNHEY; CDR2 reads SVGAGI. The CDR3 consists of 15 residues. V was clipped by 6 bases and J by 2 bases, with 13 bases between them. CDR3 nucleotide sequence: TGTGCCAGCAGGGTTTCAGGCGCTAACACCGGGGAGCTGTTTTTT. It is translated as CASRVSGANTGELFF.

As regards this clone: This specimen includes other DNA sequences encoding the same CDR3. CDR3 coding DNA: TGCGCCAGCAGCCCAGGGGACACCAACTATGGCTACACCTTC. Translation gives CASSPGDTNYGYTF. The chain combines TRBV5-1 with TRBJ1-2; maybe TRBD1 (6 bases). In germline, CDR1 is SGHRS, CDR2 YFSETQ. Trimming cost V 4 bases and J 2 bases, with 12 bases left between them. The CDR3 length is 14 residues. Combining the CDR3 with reference TRBV5-1 and TRBJ1-2 gives the whole variable domain KAGVTQTPRYLIKTRGQQVTLSCSPISGHRSVSWYQQTPGQGLQFLFEYFSETQRNKGNFPGRFSGRQFSNSRSEMNVSTLELGDSALYLCASSPGDTNYGYTFGSGTRLTVV.

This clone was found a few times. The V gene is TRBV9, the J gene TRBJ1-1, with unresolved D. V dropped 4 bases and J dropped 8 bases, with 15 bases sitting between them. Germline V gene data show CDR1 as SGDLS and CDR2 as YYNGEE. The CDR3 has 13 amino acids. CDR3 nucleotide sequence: TGTGCCAGCAGCTTCAGGTCTGTTGGCGAAGCTTTCTTT. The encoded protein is CASSFRSVGEAFF.

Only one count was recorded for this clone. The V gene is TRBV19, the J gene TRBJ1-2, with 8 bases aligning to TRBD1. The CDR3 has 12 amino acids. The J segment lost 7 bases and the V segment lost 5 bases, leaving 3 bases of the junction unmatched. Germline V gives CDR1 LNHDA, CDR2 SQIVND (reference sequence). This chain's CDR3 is CASSSTGAGYTF. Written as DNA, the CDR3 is TGTGCCAGTAGTTCGACAGGGGCTGGCTACACCTTC.

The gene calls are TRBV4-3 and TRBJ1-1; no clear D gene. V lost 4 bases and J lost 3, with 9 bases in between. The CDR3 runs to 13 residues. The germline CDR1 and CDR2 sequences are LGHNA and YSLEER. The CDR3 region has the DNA TGCGCCAGCAGCCGACAACATGACACTGAAGCTTTCTTT. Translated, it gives CASSRQHDTEAFF.

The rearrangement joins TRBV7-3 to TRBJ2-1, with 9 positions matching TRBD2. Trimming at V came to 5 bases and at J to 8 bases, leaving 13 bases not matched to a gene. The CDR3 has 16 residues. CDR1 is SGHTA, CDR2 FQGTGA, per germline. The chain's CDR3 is CASSRRGAGGGYEQFF. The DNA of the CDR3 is TGTGCCAGCAGCCGTCGGGGAGCGGGAGGAGGTTATGAGCAGTTCTTC.

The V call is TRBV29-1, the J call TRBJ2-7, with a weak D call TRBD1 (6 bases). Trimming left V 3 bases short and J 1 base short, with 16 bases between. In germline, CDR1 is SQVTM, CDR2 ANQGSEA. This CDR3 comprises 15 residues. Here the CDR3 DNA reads TGCAGCGTTGAGGCCGGGACACCTTCTTCCTACGAGCAGTACTTC. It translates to CSVEAGTPSSYEQYF.

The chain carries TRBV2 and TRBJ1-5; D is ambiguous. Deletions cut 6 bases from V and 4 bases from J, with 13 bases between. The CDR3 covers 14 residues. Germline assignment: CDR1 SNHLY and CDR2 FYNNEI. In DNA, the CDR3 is TGTGCCAGCAGCGCAGCGGGAGGGAATCAGCCCCAGCATTTT. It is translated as CASSAAGGNQPQHF.

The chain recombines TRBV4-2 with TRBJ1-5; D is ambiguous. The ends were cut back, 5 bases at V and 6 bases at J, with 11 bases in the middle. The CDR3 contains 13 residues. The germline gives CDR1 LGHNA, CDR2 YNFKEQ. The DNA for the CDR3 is TGTGCCAGCAGCATAAGCGGTAGTCAGCCCCAGCATTTT. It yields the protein CASSISGSQPQHF.

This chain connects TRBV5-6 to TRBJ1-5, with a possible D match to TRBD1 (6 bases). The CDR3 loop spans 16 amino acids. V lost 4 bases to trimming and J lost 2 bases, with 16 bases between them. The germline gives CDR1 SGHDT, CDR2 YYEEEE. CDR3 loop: CASSHSQGTGNQPQHF. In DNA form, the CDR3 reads TGTGCCAGCAGCCACAGTCAGGGGACGGGCAATCAGCCCCAGCATTTT.

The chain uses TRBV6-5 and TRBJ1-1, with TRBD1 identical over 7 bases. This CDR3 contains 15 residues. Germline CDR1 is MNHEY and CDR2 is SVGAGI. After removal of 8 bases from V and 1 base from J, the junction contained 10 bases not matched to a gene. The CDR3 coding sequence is TGTGCCAGCCGTACCTGGGACAGCCGGAACACTGAAGCTTTCTTT. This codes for CASRTWDSRNTEAFF.

CDR3 DNA: TGCAGCGTTGTGCAGGCCGTGGAGACCCAGTACTTC. The encoded protein is CSVVQAVETQYF. The V gene is TRBV29-1, the J gene TRBJ2-5; D gene uncertain. V lost 4 bases, J lost 5 bases, and 11 bases lay in between. The CDR3 extends over 12 amino acids. The germline gives CDR1 SQVTM, CDR2 ANQGSEA.

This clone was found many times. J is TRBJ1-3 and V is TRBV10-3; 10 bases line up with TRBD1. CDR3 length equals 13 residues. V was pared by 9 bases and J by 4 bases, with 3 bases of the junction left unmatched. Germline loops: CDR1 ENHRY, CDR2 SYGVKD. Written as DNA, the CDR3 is TGTGCCATAGGGACAGGGGACGGAAACACCATATATTTT. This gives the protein CAIGTGDGNTIYF.